What follows are 32 T cell receptor beta chains derived from one specimen sequenced in a study of cytomegalovirus exposure and HLA in healthy donors (dated by TCRdb to 2016 to 2017). Preparation of the library involved the immunoSEQ multiplex PCR assay. A mixture of 60 forward primers for TCR Vbeta segments and 13 reverse primers for TCR Jbeta segments was used in the multiplex PCR. Held by TCRdb, this immuneACCESS table contains in-frame sequences only and omits some clones. Under half of the omission traces to an unresolved V gene where checked; the cause of the rest is unknown. This sample lists some 130,000 clones; over 75% were detected once. The ten largest clones represent roughly 10% of the sample. Sequencing was carried out using PBMCs. The source of these receptors is a woman in her 50s in good health and CMV-seropositive.

This clone has a single count. The chain combines TRBV25-1 with TRBJ2-3; D possibly corresponds to TRBD1 (5 bases). The CDR3 sequence is 14 residues long. Looked up from germline, CDR1 is MGHDK and CDR2 is SYGVNS. Between the trimmed V and J ends, which lost 3 bases and 5 bases, there was a span of 12 bases. In nucleotides, the CDR3 is TGTGCCAGCAGTGATTGGGGCCGAGGAGATACGCAGTATTTT. Encoded protein: CASSDWGRGDTQYF.

The chain has TRBV4-1 and TRBJ2-1; TRBD2 might be the D (7 bases). This CDR3 is 13 amino acids long. V was clipped by 5 bases and J by 6 bases, with 11 bases between them. Germline V gene sequence: CDR1 MGHRA, CDR2 YSYEKL. The CDR3 DNA reads as TGCGCCAGCAGCAGGGGGGGCCTCAATGAGCAGTTCTTC. Translating it yields CASSRGGLNEQFF.

The sample holds a few counts of this clone. The V gene is TRBV2, the J gene TRBJ2-7; 7 bases match TRBD1. This CDR3 region has 14 residues. The ends lost 3 bases at V and 2 bases at J; junction bases unmatched: 4. CDR1 is SNHLY and CDR2 is FYNNEI in the germline V gene. The CDR3 protein is CASSDQGDTYEQYF. The CDR3 region has the DNA TGTGCCAGCAGTGACCAGGGGGACACCTACGAGCAGTACTTC.

This clone was observed once. The rearrangement joins TRBV7-2 to TRBJ1-2; possibly TRBD1 for D (6 bases). This CDR3 contains 15 residues. CDR1 is SGHTA and CDR2 is FQGNSA in the germline V gene. The V and J ends lost 5 bases and 7 bases respectively, with 20 bases between them. CDR3: CASSPKQGEVRGYTF. CDR3 DNA: TGTGCCAGCAGCCCCAAACAGGGTGAGGTCCGTGGCTACACCTTC. Based on the CDR3 plus reference TRBV7-2 and TRBJ1-2, the full variable domain is GAGVSQSPSNKVTEKGKDVELRCDPISGHTALYWYRQSLGQGLEFLIYFQGNSAPDKSGLPSDRFSAERTGGSVSTLTIQRTQQEDSAVYLCASSPKQGEVRGYTFGSGTRLTVV.

V gene TRBV7-9 combines with J gene TRBJ2-7, with 9 bases that match TRBD1. The junction had 11 bases not matched to a gene; V was cut back by 4 bases and J by 1 base. The CDR3 contains 17 residues. CDR1 SEHNR and CDR2 FQNEAQ come from the germline V gene (reference sequence). CDR3 in amino acids: CASSSGTLDRGSYEQYF. In DNA, the CDR3 is TGTGCCAGCAGCTCCGGCACCCTGGACAGGGGTTCCTACGAGCAGTACTTC. The variable domain in full, completed from reference TRBV7-9 and TRBJ2-7, reads DTGVSQNPRHKITKRGQNVTFRCDPISEHNRLYWYRQTLGQGPEFLTYFQNEAQLEKSRLLSDRFSAERPKGSFSTLEIQRTEQGDSAMYLCASSSGTLDRGSYEQYFGPGTRLTVT.

V gene TRBV15 combines with J gene TRBJ1-1; 8 bases fit TRBD1. Germline trimming cut 3 bases from V and 5 bases from J; bases unmatched to any gene: 5. The CDR3 contains 14 residues. Germline V gene sequence: CDR1 LNHNV, CDR2 YYDKDF (reference sequence). CDR3: CATSRSRQGTEAFF. DNA of the CDR3: TGTGCCACCAGCAGGAGTAGACAGGGGACTGAAGCTTTCTTT.

The chain has TRBV19 and TRBJ1-2; D may be TRBD1 (6 bases). The CDR3 totals 12 residues. V was trimmed by 2 bases and J by 8 bases, leaving 9 bases between them. Germline V lookup: CDR1 LNHDA, CDR2 SQIVND (reference sequence). The CDR3 region has the DNA TGTGCCAGTAGTATACAACAGGGCGGCTACACCTTC. It specifies CASSIQQGGYTF.

This clone was detected once. V gene TRBV2 combines with J gene TRBJ1-3, with a weak D call TRBD1 (5 bases). The ends were cut back, 10 bases at V and 0 bases at J, with 13 bases in the middle. Germline V gives CDR1 SNHLY, CDR2 FYNNEI. The CDR3 length is 14 residues. The CDR3 is CATQQEISGNTIYF. The DNA for the CDR3 is TGTGCCACCCAACAGGAAATCTCTGGAAACACCATATATTTT.

The rearrangement uses TRBV5-1 and TRBJ2-5, with 10 bases identical to TRBD2. Germline V lookup: CDR1 SGHRS, CDR2 YFSETQ. The CDR3 extends over 15 amino acids. V shed 4 bases, J shed 1 base, and the junction held 4 bases outside the gene matches. As DNA, the CDR3 is TGCGCCAGCAGCATAGCGGGGGGCTCCCAAGAGACCCAGTACTTC. Protein product: CASSIAGGSQETQYF.

The chain combines TRBV4-2 with TRBJ1-6; D is uncertain. This CDR3 is built from 14 residues. Germline V gene data show CDR1 as LGHNA and CDR2 as YNFKEQ. The ends were cut back, 1 base at V and 8 bases at J, with 9 bases in the middle. In nucleotides, the CDR3 is TGTGCCAGCAGCCAAGTTGGTCGGGATTCACCCCTCCACTTT. It yields the protein CASSQVGRDSPLHF.

V is TRBV5-1 and J is TRBJ2-7, with D perhaps matching TRBD2 (6 bases). The CDR3 is 11 amino acids. V gave up 0 bases and J gave up 9 bases, with 7 bases separating them. Germline values: CDR1 SGHRS, CDR2 YFSETQ. The CDR3 spells CASSLEGGQYF. The CDR3 nucleotides are TGCGCCAGCAGCTTGGAGGGAGGGCAGTACTTC.

The gene calls are TRBV6-6 and TRBJ2-5, with 10 positions matching TRBD1. CDR1 MNHNY and CDR2 SVGAGI come from the germline V gene (reference sequence). The length of the CDR3 is 15 residues. V lost 6 bases to trimming and J lost 5 bases; unmatched junction nucleotides: 9. CDR3 sequence reads: CASSYPGQGTETQYF. In DNA form, the CDR3 reads TGTGCCAGCAGCTACCCGGGACAGGGGACGGAGACCCAGTACTTC.

The gene calls are TRBV9 and TRBJ1-3, with 8 bases that match TRBD1. The CDR3 has 13 residues. Losses at the gene ends were 3 bases for V and 9 bases for J; bases not matched to a gene: 5. Germline V lookup: CDR1 SGDLS, CDR2 YYNGEE. The CDR3 spells CASSGTGRGTIYF. The CDR3 nucleotides read TGTGCCAGCAGCGGGACAGGGAGGGGCACCATATATTTT.

The V and J genes are TRBV19 and TRBJ1-4, with a weak D call TRBD1 (6 bases). Trimming left V 4 bases short and J 6 bases short, with 15 bases between. The CDR3 runs to 15 residues. In germline, CDR1 is LNHDA, CDR2 SQIVND (reference sequence). The CDR3 nucleotides are TGTGCCAGTAGTAGTAATCCAGGGGATTATGAAAAACTGTTTTTT. Translated, it gives CASSSNPGDYEKLFF.

The chain recombines TRBV19 with TRBJ1-2; 7 positions match TRBD1. This CDR3 is 12 amino acids long. V lost 6 bases and J lost 8; bases outside the gene matches: 6. Germline-derived CDR1 and CDR2 are LNHDA and SQIVND (reference sequence). CDR3 sequence: CASRTGFLGYTF. The DNA of the CDR3 is TGTGCCAGTAGGACAGGGTTTTTAGGCTACACCTTC. Looking up the rest from reference TRBV19 and TRBJ1-2 gives the full variable domain: DGGITQSPKYLFRKEGQNVTLSCEQNLNHDAMYWYRQDPGQGLRLIYYSQIVNDFQKGDIAEGYSVSREKKESFPLTVTSAQKNPTAFYLCASRTGFLGYTFGSGTRLTVV.

The V call is TRBV20-1, the J call TRBJ2-1; D might be TRBD1 (5 bases). V shed 6 bases and J shed 4 bases, with 7 bases lying between them. The CDR3 consists of 11 residues. CDR1 DFQATT and CDR2 SNEGSKA come from the germline V gene (reference sequence). CDR3 protein: CSARQYNEQFF. In DNA form, the CDR3 reads TGCAGTGCGAGACAGTACAATGAGCAGTTCTTC.

V and J are TRBV7-8 and TRBJ2-7, with D tentatively TRBD2 (7 bases). Looked up from germline, CDR1 is SGHVS and CDR2 is FQNEAQ. The CDR3 runs to 16 residues. V lost 0 bases and J 5 bases, leaving 17 bases between the germline ends. The CDR3: CASSLAVPGGWDEQYF. The DNA for the CDR3 is TGTGCCAGCAGCTTAGCTGTCCCGGGGGGCTGGGACGAGCAGTACTTC. The variable domain in full, completed from reference TRBV7-8 and TRBJ2-7, reads GAGVSQSPRYKVAKRGQDVALRCDPISGHVSLFWYQQALGQGPEFLTYFQNEAQLDKSGLPSDRFFAERPEGSVSTLKIQRTQQEDSAVYLCASSLAVPGGWDEQYFGPGTRLTVT.

The chain is built from TRBV10-3 and TRBJ1-3; 7 bases are shared with TRBD1. Looked up from germline, CDR1 is ENHRY and CDR2 is SYGVKD. The CDR3 spans 15 residues. V lost 10 bases and J lost 4; bases outside the gene matches: 13. In DNA, the CDR3 is TGTGCCACCTCTCCCCGGACAGGCCCAGGAAACACCATATATTTT. Residues: CATSPRTGPGNTIYF.

This chain joins TRBV27 and TRBJ1-5; the D gene is possibly TRBD1 (5 bases). The CDR3 runs to 15 residues. V gave up 6 bases and J gave up 3 bases, with 15 bases separating them. The germline gives CDR1 MNHEY, CDR2 SMNVEV (reference sequence). The CDR3 DNA sequence: TGTGCCAGCAGCCTCCGCGGGGGTGCCAATCAGCCCCAGCATTTT. This sequence encodes CASSLRGGANQPQHF.

This chain joins TRBV29-1 and TRBJ2-3; TRBD2 aligns across 11 bases. The junction had 7 bases not matched to a gene; V was cut back by 5 bases and J by 9 bases. Germline V lookup: CDR1 SQVTM, CDR2 ANQGSEA. The CDR3 extends over 13 amino acids. The CDR3 coding sequence is TGCAGCGTTATTAGCGGGGGGGATAACACGCAGTATTTT. Translated: CSVISGGDNTQYF.

The gene calls are TRBV18 and TRBJ1-2, with 8 bases identical to TRBD1. Germline CDR1 reads KGHSH; CDR2 reads LQKENI. CDR3 length: 17 amino acids. V lost 1 base and J lost 8; bases outside the gene matches: 15. CDR3 coding DNA: TGTGCCAGCTCACCACAACAGGGGGGCGAGATATCGGAAGGCTACACCTTC. Translated, it gives CASSPQQGGEISEGYTF.

This clone was seen a single time. The chain joins TRBV9 to TRBJ2-2, with 12 bases fitting TRBD2. J lost 2 bases, V lost 3 bases, and 5 bases had no gene match. Germline CDR1 reads SGDLS; CDR2 reads YYNGEE. This CDR3 is 17 amino acids long. CDR3 nucleotide sequence: TGTGCCAGCAGCGAGACTAGCGGGGGACTAAACACCGGGGAGCTGTTTTTT. It specifies CASSETSGGLNTGELFF.

The rearrangement uses TRBV2 and TRBJ2-5; TRBD1 agrees at 7 bases. The V gene's germline CDR1 is SNHLY and CDR2 FYNNEI. The CDR3 contains 18 residues. V shed 2 bases and J 7 bases; nucleotides not matched to a gene: 19. The CDR3 DNA is TGTGCCAGCAGTGAAATAGACACCGGGACAGACCGTCTCGGGACCCAGTACTTC. Translation gives CASSEIDTGTDRLGTQYF.

The chain couples TRBV30 to TRBJ1-1; tentatively, D is TRBD1 (6 bases). CDR3 length: 11 amino acids. Germline-derived CDR1 and CDR2 are GTSNPN and SVGIG (reference sequence). V lost 3 bases to trimming and J lost 10 bases, with 12 bases between them. The CDR3 protein is CAWRIGGRAFF. CDR3 nucleotide sequence: TGTGCCTGGAGGATTGGGGGCCGAGCTTTCTTT. Based on the CDR3 plus reference TRBV30 and TRBJ1-1, the full variable domain is SQTIHQWPATLVQPVGSPLSLECTVEGTSNPNLYWYRQAAGRGLQLLFYSVGIGQISSEVPQNLSASRPQDRQFILSSKKLLLSDSGFYLCAWRIGGRAFFGQGTRLTVV.

The chain couples TRBV18 to TRBJ2-5, with 7 bases identical to TRBD1. This CDR3 comprises 12 residues. Germline V gene sequence: CDR1 KGHSH, CDR2 LQKENI. V gave up 5 bases and J gave up 5 bases; unmatched junction bases: 2. The CDR3 nucleotides read TGTGCCAGCTCAACAGGGGAGGAGACCCAGTACTTC. It codes for CASSTGEETQYF.

The rearrangement links TRBV2 to TRBJ2-1; 9 bases are shared with TRBD2. The V gene's germline CDR1 is SNHLY and CDR2 FYNNEI. The CDR3 contains 15 residues. V lost 1 base to trimming and J lost 14 bases; unmatched junction nucleotides: 12. CDR3: CASSEEALAGPREFF. CDR3 in DNA: TGTGCCAGCAGTGAAGAGGCCCTAGCGGGGCCGCGGGAGTTCTTC.

This clone was detected only a few times. The rearrangement links TRBV7-9 to TRBJ1-3; 10 nucleotides align to TRBD1. From germline, CDR1 is SEHNR and CDR2 FQNEAQ (reference sequence). Trimming removed 4 bases from V and 10 bases from J; junction bases left unmatched: 1. The CDR3 runs 12 residues. This chain's CDR3 is CASSWTGGTIYF. The CDR3 DNA is TGTGCCAGCAGCTGGACAGGGGGGACCATATATTTT.

This clone was counted between two and nine times. V usage is TRBV7-8 and J usage is TRBJ2-5; 9 nucleotides match TRBD1. V was clipped by 4 bases and J by 5 bases; unmatched bases: 2. CDR1 is SGHVS and CDR2 is FQNEAQ in the germline V gene. CDR3 size: 13 residues. CDR3 coding DNA: TGTGCCAGCAGCTCGGACAGGGGTGAGACCCAGTACTTC. Its protein product is CASSSDRGETQYF.

This chain uses TRBV25-1 with TRBJ1-5; possible D gene TRBD1, 6 bases. CDR3 size: 13 residues. Germline CDR1 reads MGHDK; CDR2 reads SYGVNS. The V gene lost 6 bases and the J gene lost 9 bases, with 15 bases spanning the gap. CDR3 coding DNA: TGTGCCAGCAGCCCGACAGGCGCCAGGCCCCAGCATTTT. Its translation is CASSPTGARPQHF.

This chain joins TRBV7-2 and TRBJ1-2; D unclear. The CDR3 has 14 amino acids. The V end was cut by 4 bases, the J end by 5 bases, with 14 bases between. Germline assignment: CDR1 SGHTA and CDR2 FQGNSA. In DNA form, the CDR3 reads TGTGCCAGCAGCTCAGACACAATGACGTATGGCTACACCTTC. Encoded protein: CASSSDTMTYGYTF.

This chain links TRBV11-3 with TRBJ2-5; TRBD2 agrees at 7 bases. Germline values: CDR1 SGHNT, CDR2 YENEEA. This CDR3 has 15 residues. The junction had 10 bases not matched to a gene; V was cut back by 5 bases and J by 4 bases. The CDR3 here is CASSLGLGRAETQYF. The CDR3, as DNA: TGTGCCAGCAGCCTGGGCCTGGGGAGGGCAGAGACCCAGTACTTC.

The chain is built from TRBV7-2 and TRBJ2-5; D is uncertain. CDR3 length: 12 residues. The V end lost 4 bases, the J end lost 6 bases, and 9 bases lay between the germline ends. CDR1 is SGHTA, CDR2 FQGNSA, per germline. The CDR3 protein is CASSSPLQTQYF. As DNA, the CDR3 is TGTGCCAGCAGCTCTCCCCTCCAGACCCAGTACTTC.